Listed below are T cell receptor beta chains from one sample, sequenced in a study of CD8+ T cells in alopecia areata. The table came from immunoSEQ multiplex PCR; TCRdb's copy has only in-frame clones and leaves some out. The table has about 170,000 clones, roughly 66% seen once. Material: CD8+ T cells sorted from blood, obtained at week 0. These receptors originate from a human donor with alopecia areata. Both conserved end residues are part of each CDR3. D genes are given only for firm matches.

CDR3 protein	V gene	J gene	D gene
CASSQEAREETQYF	TRBV4-1	TRBJ2-5	NA
CASSEGTGAGANVLTF	TRBV13	TRBJ2-6	TRBD1
CASSKDYQETQYF	TRBV11-2	TRBJ2-5	NA
CASSPDRTGGETQYF	TRBV5-4	TRBJ2-5	NA
CASSLTTEILYEQYF	TRBV11-2	TRBJ2-7	NA
CASSLGGINQPQHF	TRBV7-9	TRBJ1-5	NA
CASGKSTRGNTIYF	TRBV6-5	TRBJ1-3	NA
CASGPGQGANTGELFF	TRBV27	TRBJ2-2	TRBD1
CATSSVFSGANVLTF	TRBV15	TRBJ2-6	NA
CASSLVPREHETQYF	TRBV11-2	TRBJ2-5	NA
CASSERQGAGGQPQHF	TRBV27	TRBJ1-5	TRBD1
CASSLMAGSPYEQYF	TRBV5-6	TRBJ2-7	NA
CASSLMGQDSYNSPLHF	TRBV5-6	TRBJ1-6	TRBD1